These T cell receptor beta chains were read from a single sample in a study of blood T cell repertoires in COVID-19. Assay used: immunoSEQ multiplex PCR; TCRdb lists only in-frame clones, some missing. Among 150,000 or so clones listed, about four fifths were seen once. Specimen: peripheral blood. These receptors were taken from a human donor in a cohort sampled during active COVID-19. Both conserved end residues are part of each CDR3. The D gene is left open where the match is weak. Not all rows give a size; the values are once, few, many and, for expanded clones, a class.

V	D	size	J	CDR3	DNA
TRBV4-2	.	.	TRBJ2-3	CASRVTSTNTQYF	TGTGCCAGCAGGGTCACTAGCACTAATACGCAGTATTTT
TRBV2	.	.	TRBJ1-2	CASSPVANYGYTF	TGTGCCAGCAGTCCAGTCGCTAACTATGGCTACACCTTC
TRBV30	.	.	TRBJ1-6	CAQQVYSPLHF	TGTGCCCAACAGGTGTATTCACCCCTCCACTTT
TRBV27	TRBD1	.	TRBJ1-1	CASSPTGTGGVDTEAFF	TGTGCCAGCAGTCCTACAGGGACAGGGGGTGTGGACACTGAAGCTTTCTTT
TRBV7-9	.	few	TRBJ2-1	CASSLILRNEQFF	TGTGCCAGCAGCTTAATACTAAGGAATGAGCAGTTCTTC
TRBV11-3	TRBD1	.	TRBJ2-2	CASSLVGTGSGELFF	TGTGCCAGCAGCTTAGTTGGGACAGGGTCCGGGGAGCTGTTTTTT
TRBV19	.	.	TRBJ1-2	CASRITPTGIGGYTF	TGTGCCAGTAGAATTACCCCCACAGGGATCGGCGGCTACACCTTC
TRBV29-1	TRBD1	.	TRBJ2-7	CSVEGTGDNEQYF	TGCAGCGTTGAAGGGACAGGGGACAACGAGCAGTACTTC
TRBV12-3/TRBV12-4	TRBD2	.	TRBJ2-7	CASIGSGSYEQYF	TGTGCCAGCATCGGCAGCGGGAGCTACGAGCAGTACTTC
TRBV28	.	once	TRBJ1-5	CASSRGGAYRYSNQPQHF	TGTGCCAGCAGTAGGGGAGGGGCGTATCGATATAGCAATCAGCCCCAGCATTTT
TRBV6-5	.	.	TRBJ1-1	CASSYQGGNTEAFF	TGTGCCAGCAGTTATCAAGGGGGGAACACTGAAGCTTTCTTT
TRBV6-5	.	many	TRBJ1-5	CASSYSSRGNQPQHF	TGTGCCAGCAGTTACTCTTCCAGGGGCAATCAGCCCCAGCATTTT
TRBV11-1	.	.	TRBJ2-5	CASSYGGQETQYF	TGTGCCAGCTCATACGGGGGGCAGGAGACCCAGTACTTC
TRBV5-8	.	.	TRBJ1-1	CASSLVRDTEAFF	TGTGCCAGCAGTTTAGTCAGGGACACTGAAGCTTTCTTT
TRBV7-2	.	once	TRBJ1-1	CASSLERANTEAFF	TGTGCCAGCAGCTTAGAAAGAGCGAACACTGAAGCTTTCTTT
TRBV11-2	.	once	TRBJ2-1	CASSLTNGSREQFF	TGTGCCAGCAGCTTAACTAACGGGAGTCGCGAGCAGTTCTTC
TRBV6-5	TRBD2	.	TRBJ2-1	CAASGTINNEQFF	TGTGCCGCCTCCGGGACTATTAACAATGAGCAGTTCTTC
TRBV6-5	.	.	TRBJ1-3	CASRLSTGGNTIYF	TGTGCCAGCAGACTTTCGACTGGCGGAAACACCATATATTTT
TRBV6-5	.	.	TRBJ1-3	CASGAAGGNTIYF	TGTGCCAGCGGGGCAGCGGGGGGAAACACCATATATTTT
TRBV16	.	.	TRBJ1-2	CASSPGMRYGYTF	TGTGCCAGCAGCCCGGGGATGCGGTATGGCTACACCTTC
TRBV5-4	.	.	TRBJ2-7	CASSLAGRGAGYEQYF	TGTGCCAGCAGCTTGGCGGGCAGGGGGGCCGGCTACGAGCAGTACTTC
TRBV9	.	once	TRBJ2-5	CASSPRSAGQETQYF	TGTGCCAGCAGCCCTCGATCAGCAGGGCAAGAGACCCAGTACTTC
TRBV28	TRBD1	.	TRBJ1-3	CASGGQGRNTIYF	TGTGCCAGCGGAGGACAGGGGAGAAACACCATATATTTT
TRBV19	.	.	TRBJ2-2	CASSPQTQVAGELFF	TGTGCCAGTAGTCCCCAAACTCAGGTCGCCGGGGAGCTGTTTTTT
TRBV18	TRBD1	.	TRBJ1-2	CASSPSRGRDGYTF	TGTGCCAGCTCACCATCCAGGGGGCGGGATGGCTACACCTTC
TRBV6-6	.	.	TRBJ1-5	CASSPAGDIVVEGNQPQHF	TGTGCCAGCAGTCCCGCTGGGGACATTGTTGTAGAGGGCAATCAGCCCCAGCATTTT
TRBV6-5	.	.	TRBJ1-1	CASRGGTEKAFF	TGTGCCAGTCGTGGGGGGACGGAGAAAGCTTTCTTT
TRBV7-9	TRBD1	.	TRBJ2-6	CASSKNTGAILSGANVLTF	TGTGCCAGCAGTAAGAACACAGGGGCCATCCTCTCTGGGGCCAACGTCCTGACTTTC
TRBV29-1	.	.	TRBJ2-1	CSVTRTVSYNEQFF	TGCAGCGTTACCAGGACAGTCTCCTACAATGAGCAGTTCTTC
TRBV6-2/TRBV6-3	TRBD2	.	TRBJ2-7	CASSYSTSGRAALRSPQF	TGTGCCAGCAGTTACTCGACTAGCGGGAGGGCCGCTCTGAGATCCCCCCAGTTC